A selection of T cell receptor beta chains follows, all from one sample in a study of spatial heterogeneity in lung cancer. Each CDR3 protein is one row after TCRdb ran MiXCR on the 5' RACE reads. Of about 4,000 distinct CDR3 sequences listed, 35% to 50% are singletons. Source: lung tumor tissue, taken at surgery. The receptors stem from a male donor with early-stage non-small cell lung cancer. CDR3s include the opening cysteine and the closing phenylalanine or tryptophan. The D gene is left open where the match is weak. Clone sizes are given selectively: once, few, many, or a class where the clone is expanded.

V gene	J gene	D gene	clone size	CDR3 DNA	CDR3 protein
TRBV7-3	TRBJ2-2	TRBD1	medium-sized	TGTGCCAGCAGCTTAACTGCAGGGGGCCCCGGGGAGCTGTTTTTT	CASSLTAGGPGELFF
TRBV6-5	TRBJ2-7	NA	NA	TGTGCCACGAGGGCGGATTACGAGCAGTACTTC	CATRADYEQYF
TRBV5-6	TRBJ1-2	NA	medium-sized	TGTGCCAGCAGCTGGACAGAGTACTCTTATGGCTACACCTTC	CASSWTEYSYGYTF
TRBV2	TRBJ2-5	NA	NA	TGTGCCAGCAGTGAAGGTCGACAACAAGAGACCCAGTACTTC	CASSEGRQQETQYF
TRBV3-1	TRBJ2-1	NA	NA	TGTGTCAGCAGCCAAGATTCTGGCGGGGGCAACAATGAGCAGTTCTTC	CVSSQDSGGGNNEQFF
TRBV7-6	TRBJ2-5	NA	NA	TGTGCCAGCAGCCTTAATTCCGGGGAGACCCAGTACTTC	CASSLNSGETQYF
TRBV3-1	TRBJ1-4	NA	few	TGTGCCAGCAAACAGGGAGGAGGCGAAAAACTGTTTTTT	CASKQGGGEKLFF
TRBV9	TRBJ2-1	NA	NA	TGTGCCAGCAGCGTAGACCAAAACAGACAGGCTCAGTCCTTC	CASSVDQNRQAQSF
TRBV7-2	TRBJ2-7	NA	NA	TGTGCCAGCAGCTTAGCGGTTGCCTACGAGCAGTACTTC	CASSLAVAYEQYF
TRBV7-9	TRBJ2-5	NA	NA	TGTGCCAGCAGCTACGAGGCGCTACCCCAAGAGACCCAGTACTTC	CASSYEALPQETQYF
TRBV2	TRBJ2-7	NA	NA	TGTGCCAGCACCCCGACAGTTACCTCCTACGAGCAGTACTTC	CASTPTVTSYEQYF
TRBV6-5	TRBJ1-5	TRBD1	NA	TGTGCCAGCAGTCCCCTCGGGACAGGGGGCGTCGGGAATCAGCCCCAGCATTTT	CASSPLGTGGVGNQPQHF
TRBV6-6	TRBJ1-2	NA	NA	TGTGCCAGCAGTTACTCTTCAGGGGACCACTACTCTAACTATGGCTACACCTTC	CASSYSSGDHYSNYGYTF